These T cell receptor beta chains were read from a single sample in a study of OX40 agonist ivuxolimab in advanced cancers. Using immunoSEQ multiplex PCR, the repertoire was profiled, and TCRdb retains in-frame clones only, with some absent. The table lists some 150,000 clones, about nine tenths of them singletons. The sample consisted of CD4+ or CD8+ T cells sorted from blood, taken in a trial of the OX40 agonist ivuxolimab. Receptors originate from an adult with an advanced solid tumor such as melanoma, head and neck, liver or kidney cancer. CDR3s include the opening cysteine and the closing phenylalanine or tryptophan. D genes are given only for firm matches. Part of the rows lack a size; the others show once, few, many or a class for expanded clones.

>TRBV7-8|TRBJ2-2|NA|TRBD2
TGTGCCAGCAGCCCGGGACTAGCGGGAGTCCCCACCGGGGAGCTGTTTTTT
CASSPGLAGVPTGELFF
>TRBV29-1|TRBJ2-7|few|TRBD2
TGCAGCGTTGCTCCGGGGACTAGCGCATACGAGCAGTACTTC
CSVAPGTSAYEQYF
>TRBV6-1|TRBJ1-3|NA|NA
TGTGCCAGCAGTGAAGCGGGGGGTATCACGGGAAACACCATATATTTT
CASSEAGGITGNTIYF
>TRBV14|TRBJ2-7|NA|NA
TGTGCCAGCAGCCCCCCTCAACCCTCCTACGAGCAGTACTTC
CASSPPQPSYEQYF
>TRBV7-9|TRBJ2-1|once|NA
TGTGCCAGCAGCTCGTCTCCCGGGGGTGGCAATGAGCAGTTCTTC
CASSSSPGGGNEQFF
>TRBV10-1|TRBJ2-2|few|NA
TGCGCCAGCAGCCGAAGGAACCCGAACCGGATGACCGGGGAGCTGTTTTTT
CASSRRNPNRMTGELFF
>TRBV28|TRBJ2-3|NA|TRBD2
TGTGCCAGCAGTTATAGCGGGAGCGGCACAGATACGCAGTATTTT
CASSYSGSGTDTQYF
>TRBV6-5|TRBJ1-1|NA|TRBD1
TGTGCCAGCAGTTCCAGTCCGGACAGGGACACTGAAGCTTTCTTT
CASSSSPDRDTEAFF
>TRBV7-9|TRBJ1-4|NA|NA
TGTGCCAGCAGCTCCGTGGGGAGTTATGAAAAACTGTTTTTT
CASSSVGSYEKLFF
>TRBV28|TRBJ1-5|once|NA
TGTGCCAGCAGTTCACAGGGCTACAATCAGCCCCAGCATTTT
CASSSQGYNQPQHF
>TRBV28|TRBJ1-4|few|TRBD1
TGTGCCGCAGGGGGTGGTAATGAAAAACTGTTTTTT
CAAGGGNEKLFF
>TRBV2|TRBJ1-1|NA|NA
TGTGCCAGCAGTGACAGGGACACTGAAGCTTTCTTT
CASSDRDTEAFF
>TRBV6-5|TRBJ1-6|NA|TRBD1
TGTGCCAGCAGCGGCGGGACAGCGAGTTCACCCCTCCACTTT
CASSGGTASSPLHF
>TRBV7-3|TRBJ1-2|NA|NA
TGTGCCAGCAGCTTTGGGGGCGCGGGGGACTATGGCTACACCTTC
CASSFGGAGDYGYTF
>TRBV29-1|TRBJ2-7|NA|NA
TGCAGCGTTGGACAGGAGACCTACGAGCAGTACTTC
CSVGQETYEQYF
>TRBV28|TRBJ1-2|NA|TRBD1
TGTGCCAGCAGTACCCGGGACAGGGGGGACTATGGCTACACCTTC
CASSTRDRGDYGYTF
>TRBV18|TRBJ2-2|NA|NA
TGTGCCAGCTCACCCGGCGTAAACACCGGGGAGCTGTTTTTT
CASSPGVNTGELFF
>TRBV16|TRBJ1-5|NA|TRBD1
TGTGCCAGCAGCCAATGGGGCAGGGGGCTAAATCAGCCCCAGCATTTT
CASSQWGRGLNQPQHF
>TRBV19|TRBJ2-5|NA|TRBD1
TGTGCCAGTAGTAACCCAGGGGGCGGCGAGACCCAGTACTTC
CASSNPGGGETQYF
>TRBV6-5|TRBJ1-1|NA|NA
TGTGCCAGCAGTTACTTGGGCCCCTTGAACACTGAAGCTTTCTTT
CASSYLGPLNTEAFF
>TRBV4-2|TRBJ2-7|NA|NA
TGTGCCAGCAGCCAAGATCAGAGATATGGCCTCGAGCAGTACTTC
CASSQDQRYGLEQYF
>TRBV7-2|TRBJ2-7|NA|NA
TGTGCCAGCAGCTTTAGAAATCATGGGGACTACGAGCAGTACTTC
CASSFRNHGDYEQYF
>TRBV27|TRBJ2-3|once|TRBD1
TGTGCCAGCAGTTTAAGACAGGGTGACCCAGATACGCAGTATTTT
CASSLRQGDPDTQYF
>TRBV9|TRBJ1-6|NA|NA
TGTGCCAGCAGCCCCGGACAAGATAATTCACCCCTCCACTTT
CASSPGQDNSPLHF
>TRBV7-2|TRBJ2-7|NA|TRBD2
TGTGCCAGCAGCGTCGGTAGCGGGATCACCTACGAGCAGTACTTC
CASSVGSGITYEQYF
>TRBV9|TRBJ2-5|NA|NA
TGTGCCAGCAGCTCTAGTCAGGAGACCCAGTACTTC
CASSSSQETQYF
>TRBV5-6|TRBJ2-1|NA|TRBD2
TGTGCCAGCAGCTTGGCATCCTGGACTAGCCCACTCTGGGTTGATGAGCAGTTCTTC
CASSLASWTSPLWVDEQFF
>TRBV7-2|TRBJ1-5|NA|NA
TGTGCCAGCAGCCCGGACATGCAGAGTCAGCCCCAGCATTTT
CASSPDMQSQPQHF
>TRBV5-4|TRBJ2-6|NA|TRBD1
TGTGCCAGCAGCGCCGGGACAGGGGGTGAGGTCCTGACTTTC
CASSAGTGGEVLTF
>TRBV10-3|TRBJ1-1|once|NA
TGTGCCATCAGTGAAGAGGGTAGGGGGACTGAAGCTTTCTTT
CAISEEGRGTEAFF
>TRBV28|TRBJ1-1|NA|TRBD1
TGTGCCAGCCGGACAGGGGAGATGAACACTGAAGCTTTCTTT
CASRTGEMNTEAFF
>TRBV28|TRBJ2-7|NA|NA
TGTGCCAGCAGTTTAGACCTAGACCACGAGCAGTACTTC
CASSLDLDHEQYF
>TRBV7-9|TRBJ2-5|NA|NA
TGTGCCAGCAGCTTAGGGCAGGCCTTTCCGGGGACCCAGTACTTC
CASSLGQAFPGTQYF
>TRBV30|TRBJ2-3|NA|NA
TGTGCCTGGAGTCGGGGGGCGTCTTCCACAGATACGCAGTATTTT
CAWSRGASSTDTQYF
>TRBV7-2|TRBJ1-2|NA|TRBD1
TGTGCCAGCAGCTTACTCGCCCCGGGACAGGGAGCCTATGGCTACACCTTC
CASSLLAPGQGAYGYTF
>TRBV11-1|TRBJ1-2|NA|NA
TGTGCCAGCAGCTTCTCTAGAAACTATGGCTACACCTTC
CASSFSRNYGYTF
>TRBV19|TRBJ1-5|NA|TRBD1
TGTGCCAGTAGTAACCGGGACAGGGGGGTATACCAGCCCCAGCATTTT
CASSNRDRGVYQPQHF
>TRBV7-9|TRBJ1-1|NA|TRBD1
TGTGCCAGCAGCTTGAGGACAGGGGGCAACACTGAAGCTTTCTTT
CASSLRTGGNTEAFF
>TRBV2|TRBJ2-7|NA|NA
TGTGCCACCCAATCGGGGGGCCTCTCCTACGAGCAGTACTTC
CATQSGGLSYEQYF
>TRBV7-3|TRBJ2-1|once|NA
TGTGCCAGCAGCCCCCTAGGTTCGCGGAATGAGCAGTTCTTC
CASSPLGSRNEQFF
>TRBV28|TRBJ2-7|NA|TRBD2
TGTGCCAGCAGTTTATTGGGGTCTAGCGGCTCCTACGAGCAGTACTTC
CASSLLGSSGSYEQYF
>TRBV29-1|TRBJ2-3|NA|TRBD2
TGCAGCGTTGAAGGTCTGATAGCGGGAGCGGACTATACGCAGTATTTT
CSVEGLIAGADYTQYF
>TRBV6-6|TRBJ2-7|NA|NA
TGTGCCAGCAGTTACTCAGCCGGATACTACGAGCAGTACTTC
CASSYSAGYYEQYF
>TRBV7-2|TRBJ1-4|NA|TRBD1
TGTGCCAGCAGTATACAGGGGGCGTCGACTAATGAAAAACTGTTTTTT
CASSIQGASTNEKLFF
>TRBV9|TRBJ2-3|NA|TRBD2
TGTGCCAGCAGCATAAGTCCGGGACTAGCGCAAAGAAGGGGCACAGATACGCAGTATTTT
CASSISPGLAQRRGTDTQYF
>TRBV6-5|TRBJ2-3|NA|NA
TGTGCCAGCAGTTACTCGAGCCCTGCCCGGGATACGCAGTATTTT
CASSYSSPARDTQYF
>TRBV28|TRBJ1-1|once|NA
TGTGCCAGCAGCTTCGACACCCCCGCTGAAGCTTTCTTT
CASSFDTPAEAFF
>TRBV4-3|TRBJ2-7|NA|NA
TGCGCCAGCAGCCAACAACCTTACTACGAGCAGTACTTC
CASSQQPYYEQYF
>TRBV21-1|TRBJ2-1|few|NA
TGTGCCAGCAGCCCAGTCCCGACTAGCGGGAGGGGGGTGCAGTTCTTC
CASSPVPTSGRGVQFF
>TRBV7-8|TRBJ2-3|NA|NA
TGTGCCAGCAGCCTACGCACAGATACGCAGTATTTT
CASSLRTDTQYF
>TRBV29-1|TRBJ1-1|NA|NA
TGCAGCTTCAGACGGGACGAAGCTCGAGGTGACACTGAAGCTTTCTTT
CSFRRDEARGDTEAFF